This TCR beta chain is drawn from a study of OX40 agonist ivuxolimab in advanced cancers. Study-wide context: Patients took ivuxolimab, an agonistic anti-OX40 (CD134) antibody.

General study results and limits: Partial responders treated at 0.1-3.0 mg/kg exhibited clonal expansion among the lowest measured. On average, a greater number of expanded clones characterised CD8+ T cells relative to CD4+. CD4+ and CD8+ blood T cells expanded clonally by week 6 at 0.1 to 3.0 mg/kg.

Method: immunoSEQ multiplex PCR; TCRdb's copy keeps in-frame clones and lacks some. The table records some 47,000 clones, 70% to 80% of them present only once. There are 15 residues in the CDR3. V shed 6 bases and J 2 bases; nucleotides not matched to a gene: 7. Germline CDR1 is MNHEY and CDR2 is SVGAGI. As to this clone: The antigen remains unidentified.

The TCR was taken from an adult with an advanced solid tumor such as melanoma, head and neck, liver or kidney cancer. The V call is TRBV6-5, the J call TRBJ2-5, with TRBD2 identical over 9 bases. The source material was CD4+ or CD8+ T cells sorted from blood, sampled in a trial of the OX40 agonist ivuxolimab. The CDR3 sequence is CASSISGRRQETQYF. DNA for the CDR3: TGTGCCAGCAGCATCAGCGGGAGGAGGCAAGAGACCCAGTACTTC.